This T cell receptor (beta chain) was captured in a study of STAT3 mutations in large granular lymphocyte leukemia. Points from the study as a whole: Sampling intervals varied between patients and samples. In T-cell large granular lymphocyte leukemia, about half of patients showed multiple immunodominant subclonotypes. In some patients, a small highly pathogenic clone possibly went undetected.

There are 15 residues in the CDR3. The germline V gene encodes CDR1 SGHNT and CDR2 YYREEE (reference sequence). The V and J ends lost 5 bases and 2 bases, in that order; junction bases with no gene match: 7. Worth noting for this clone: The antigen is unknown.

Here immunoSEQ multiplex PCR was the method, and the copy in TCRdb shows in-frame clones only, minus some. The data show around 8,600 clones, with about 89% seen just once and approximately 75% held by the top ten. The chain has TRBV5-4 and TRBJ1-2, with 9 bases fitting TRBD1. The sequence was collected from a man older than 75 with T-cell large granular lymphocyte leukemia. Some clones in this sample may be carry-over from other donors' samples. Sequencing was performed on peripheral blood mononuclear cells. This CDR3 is CASSLEGQGNYGYTF. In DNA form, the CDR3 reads TGTGCCAGCAGTCTGGAGGGACAGGGAAACTATGGCTACACCTTC.